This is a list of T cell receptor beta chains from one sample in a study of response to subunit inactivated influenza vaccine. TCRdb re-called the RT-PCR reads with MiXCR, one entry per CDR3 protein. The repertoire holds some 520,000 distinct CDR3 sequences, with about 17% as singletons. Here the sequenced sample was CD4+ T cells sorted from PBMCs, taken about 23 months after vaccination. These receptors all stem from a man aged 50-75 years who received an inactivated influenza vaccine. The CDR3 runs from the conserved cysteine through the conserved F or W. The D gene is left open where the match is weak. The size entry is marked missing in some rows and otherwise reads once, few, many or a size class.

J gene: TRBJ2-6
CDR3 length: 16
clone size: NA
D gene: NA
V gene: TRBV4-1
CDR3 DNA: TGCGCCAGCAGCTCTATACAGGGCGGTGGGGCCAACGTCCTGACTTTC
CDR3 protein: CASSSIQGGGANVLTF

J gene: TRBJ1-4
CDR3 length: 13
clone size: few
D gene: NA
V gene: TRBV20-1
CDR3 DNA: TGCAGTGCTAGGGGGGTTTATAATGAAAAACTGTTTTTT
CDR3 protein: CSARGVYNEKLFF

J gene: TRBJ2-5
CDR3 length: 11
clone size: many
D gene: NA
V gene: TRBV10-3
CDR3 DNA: TGTGCCATCGGGGGCGGAGAGACCCAGTACTTC
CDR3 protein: CAIGGGETQYF

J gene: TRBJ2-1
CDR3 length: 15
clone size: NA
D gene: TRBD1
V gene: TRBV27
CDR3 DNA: TGTGCCAGCATCAACCGGGACAGTGCCTACAATGAGCAGTTCTTC
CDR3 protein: CASINRDSAYNEQFF

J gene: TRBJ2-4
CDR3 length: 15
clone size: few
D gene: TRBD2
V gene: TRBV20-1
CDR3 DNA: TGCAGTGCCGGCGGCGCGGGAGGGCTTATAAACATTCAGTACTTC
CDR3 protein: CSAGGAGGLINIQYF

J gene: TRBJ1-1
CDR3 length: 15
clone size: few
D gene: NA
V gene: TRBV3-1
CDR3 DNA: TGTGCCAGCAGCCCTCAGAGGGGATCGTGGACTGAAGCTTTCTTT
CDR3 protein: CASSPQRGSWTEAFF

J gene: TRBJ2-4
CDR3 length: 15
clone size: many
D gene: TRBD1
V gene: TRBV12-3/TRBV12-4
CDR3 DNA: TGTGCCACTGCGCCTCCAGGGGGCTTAGGGAACATTCAGTACTTC
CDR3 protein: CATAPPGGLGNIQYF

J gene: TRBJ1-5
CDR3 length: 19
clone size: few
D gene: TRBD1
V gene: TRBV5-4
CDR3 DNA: TGTGCCAGCAGCTTGGTTGGCCAGGGGGCCTGGATCAGGTATCAGCCCCAGCATTTT
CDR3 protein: CASSLVGQGAWIRYQPQHF

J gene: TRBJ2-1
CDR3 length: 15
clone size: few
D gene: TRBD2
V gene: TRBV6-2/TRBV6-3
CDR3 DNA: TGTGCCAGCAGTGGAGTAGCGGGGGGGTTTAATGAGCAGTTCTTC
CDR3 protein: CASSGVAGGFNEQFF

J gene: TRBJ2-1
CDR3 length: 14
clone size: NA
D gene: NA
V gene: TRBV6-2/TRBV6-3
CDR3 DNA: TGTGCCAGCAGCCGACCTAGCTCCTACAATGAGCAGTTCTTC
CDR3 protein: CASSRPSSYNEQFF

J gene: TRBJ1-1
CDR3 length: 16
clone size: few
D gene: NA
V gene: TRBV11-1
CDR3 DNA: TGTGCCAGCAGCTTAGAGGGAACTTATATGAACACTGAAGCTTTCTTT
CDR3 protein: CASSLEGTYMNTEAFF

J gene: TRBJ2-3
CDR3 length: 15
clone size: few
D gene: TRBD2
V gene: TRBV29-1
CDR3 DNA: TGCAGCGTAACCGGGACTAGCGGGAGGACAGATACGCAGTATTTT
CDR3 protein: CSVTGTSGRTDTQYF

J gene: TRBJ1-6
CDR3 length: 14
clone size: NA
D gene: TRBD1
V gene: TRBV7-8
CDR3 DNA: TGTGCCAGCAGCCCCCACAGGGGAGGTTCACCCCTCCACTTT
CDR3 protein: CASSPHRGGSPLHF

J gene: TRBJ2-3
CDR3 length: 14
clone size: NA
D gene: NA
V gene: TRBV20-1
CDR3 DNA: TGCAGTGCTATTCCGGGGCCAACGCCAGATACGCAGTATTTT
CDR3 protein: CSAIPGPTPDTQYF

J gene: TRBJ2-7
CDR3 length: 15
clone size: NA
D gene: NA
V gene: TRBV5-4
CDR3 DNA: TGTGCCAGCAGCTTGCTCGGAGGGGCGGACTACGAGCAGTACTTC
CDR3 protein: CASSLLGGADYEQYF

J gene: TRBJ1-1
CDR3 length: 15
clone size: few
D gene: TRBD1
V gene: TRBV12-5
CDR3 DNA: TGTGCTAGTGGTTCTGTGTGGACAGGGTCTTCCTCAGCTTTCTTT
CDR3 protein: CASGSVWTGSSSAFF

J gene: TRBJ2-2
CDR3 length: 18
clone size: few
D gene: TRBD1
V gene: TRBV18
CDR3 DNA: TGTGCCAGCTCACCTCCCCGGGACAGGGGATCTAACACCGGGGAGCTGTTTTTT
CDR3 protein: CASSPPRDRGSNTGELFF

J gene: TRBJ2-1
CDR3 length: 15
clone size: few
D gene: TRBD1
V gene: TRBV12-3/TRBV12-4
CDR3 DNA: TGTGCCAGCAGTAGGACAGGGGGAAACGGCAATGAGCAGTTCTTC
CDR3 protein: CASSRTGGNGNEQFF

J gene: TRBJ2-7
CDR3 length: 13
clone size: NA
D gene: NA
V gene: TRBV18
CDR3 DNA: TGTGCCAGCTCACCACCGAACGCCTACGAGCAGTACTTC
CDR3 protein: CASSPPNAYEQYF

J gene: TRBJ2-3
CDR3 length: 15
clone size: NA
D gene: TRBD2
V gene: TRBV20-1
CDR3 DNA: TGCAGTGCTACCCCAGCGGGGGGGCGGGCAGATACGCAGTATTTT
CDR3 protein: CSATPAGGRADTQYF

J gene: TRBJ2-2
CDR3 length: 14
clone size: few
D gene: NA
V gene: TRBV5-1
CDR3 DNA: TGCGCCAGCAGCGGCACACCAAACACCGGGGAGCTGTTTTTT
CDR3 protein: CASSGTPNTGELFF

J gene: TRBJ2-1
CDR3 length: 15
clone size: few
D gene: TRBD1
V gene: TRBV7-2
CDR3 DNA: TGTGCCAGCACCACGGGGACAGGGGTGTACAATGAGCAGTTCTTC
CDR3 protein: CASTTGTGVYNEQFF

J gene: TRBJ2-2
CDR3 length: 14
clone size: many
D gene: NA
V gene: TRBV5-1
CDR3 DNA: TGCGCCAGCAGCTTAGGCCGGGCTGGCGGGGAGCTGTTTTTT
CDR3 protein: CASSLGRAGGELFF

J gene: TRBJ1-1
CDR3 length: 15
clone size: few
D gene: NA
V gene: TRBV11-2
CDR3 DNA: TGTGCCAGCAGCCAACGAGCGTGGGGTAACACTGAAGCTTTCTTT
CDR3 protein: CASSQRAWGNTEAFF

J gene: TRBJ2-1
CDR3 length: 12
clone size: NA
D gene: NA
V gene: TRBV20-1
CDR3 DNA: TGCAGTGCTCCGGGGACCACCAATGAGCAGTTCTTC
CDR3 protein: CSAPGTTNEQFF

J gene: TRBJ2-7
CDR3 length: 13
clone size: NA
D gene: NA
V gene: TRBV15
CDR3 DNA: TGTGCCACCAGCAGGCTCTTGGAATACGAGCAGTACTTC
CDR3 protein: CATSRLLEYEQYF

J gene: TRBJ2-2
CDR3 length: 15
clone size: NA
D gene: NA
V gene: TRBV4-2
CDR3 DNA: TGTGCCAGCAGCCAAGATCCCAGGGTCGGCGGGGAGCTGTTTTTT
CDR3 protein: CASSQDPRVGGELFF

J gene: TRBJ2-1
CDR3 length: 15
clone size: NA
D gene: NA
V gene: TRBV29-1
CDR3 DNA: TGCAGCGTTGCTCTGGGCAGGGCCTCCTACAATGAGCAGTTCTTC
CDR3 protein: CSVALGRASYNEQFF

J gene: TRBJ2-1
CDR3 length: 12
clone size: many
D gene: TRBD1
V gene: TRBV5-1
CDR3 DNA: TGCGCCAGCAGCCACGCAGGGGGTGAGCAGTTCTTC
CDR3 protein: CASSHAGGEQFF

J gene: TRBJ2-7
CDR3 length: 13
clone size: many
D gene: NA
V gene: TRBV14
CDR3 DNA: TGTGCCAGCAGCCAAGTCAGGGGTCACGAGCAGTACTTC
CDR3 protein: CASSQVRGHEQYF

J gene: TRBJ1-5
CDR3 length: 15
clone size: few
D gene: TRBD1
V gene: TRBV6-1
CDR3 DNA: TGTGCCAGCAGTGAACCGACAGGGCGCAATCAGCCCCAGCATTTT
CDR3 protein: CASSEPTGRNQPQHF

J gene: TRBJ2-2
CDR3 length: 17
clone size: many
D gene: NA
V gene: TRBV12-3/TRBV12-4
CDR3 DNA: TGTGCCAGCAGTTTAATGGGGCATAACACGAACACCGGGGAGCTGTTTTTT
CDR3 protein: CASSLMGHNTNTGELFF

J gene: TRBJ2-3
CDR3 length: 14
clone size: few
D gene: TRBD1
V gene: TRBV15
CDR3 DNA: TGTGCCACCAGCCGGGACAGGGCCACAGATACGCAGTATTTT
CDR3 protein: CATSRDRATDTQYF

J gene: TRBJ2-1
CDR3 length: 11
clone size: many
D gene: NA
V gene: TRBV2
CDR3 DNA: TGTGCCAGCAGTACCGACAATGAGCAGTTCTTC
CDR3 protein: CASSTDNEQFF

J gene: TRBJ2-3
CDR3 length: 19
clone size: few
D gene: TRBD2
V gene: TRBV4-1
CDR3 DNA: TGCGCCAGCAGCCGCGTACTAGCGGGAACAGGCCTTCTCGCAGATACGCAGTATTTT
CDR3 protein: CASSRVLAGTGLLADTQYF

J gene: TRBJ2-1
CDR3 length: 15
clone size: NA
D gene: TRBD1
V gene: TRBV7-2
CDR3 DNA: TGTGCCAGCAGCACAGACAGGGGTTATTACAATGAGCAGTTCTTC
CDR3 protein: CASSTDRGYYNEQFF

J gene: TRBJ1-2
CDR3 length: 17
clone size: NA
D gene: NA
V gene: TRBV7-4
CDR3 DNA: TGTGCCAGCAGCTTTTCAGGAGGGCGCGGGTGTCACTATGGCTACACCTTC
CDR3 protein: CASSFSGGRGCHYGYTF

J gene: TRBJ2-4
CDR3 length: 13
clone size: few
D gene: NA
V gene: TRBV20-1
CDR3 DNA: TGCAGTGCCAGCGGAACGGGTGGTAACATTCAGTACTTC
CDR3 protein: CSASGTGGNIQYF

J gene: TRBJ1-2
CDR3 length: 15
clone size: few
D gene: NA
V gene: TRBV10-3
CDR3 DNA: TGTGCCATCAGTGAGTCGACTGGGGGTTCGATAGGCTACACCTTC
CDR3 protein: CAISESTGGSIGYTF

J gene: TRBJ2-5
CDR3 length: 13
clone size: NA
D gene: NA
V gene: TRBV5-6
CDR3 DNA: TGTGCCAGCAGTCTGGACGTCCAAGAGACCCAGTACTTC
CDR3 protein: CASSLDVQETQYF

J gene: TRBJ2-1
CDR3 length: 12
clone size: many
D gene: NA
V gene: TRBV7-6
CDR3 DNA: TGTGCCAGCAGCCTATCCGATCGAGAGCAGTTCTTC
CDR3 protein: CASSLSDREQFF

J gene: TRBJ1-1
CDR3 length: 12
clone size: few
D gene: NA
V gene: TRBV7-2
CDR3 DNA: TGTGCCAGCAGCTCAGATGTGGGGAAAGCTTTCTTT
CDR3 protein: CASSSDVGKAFF

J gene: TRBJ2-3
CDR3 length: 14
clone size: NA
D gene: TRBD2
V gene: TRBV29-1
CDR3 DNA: TGCAGCGTGGGGACTAGCGGGGTTACAGATACGCAGTATTTT
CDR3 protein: CSVGTSGVTDTQYF

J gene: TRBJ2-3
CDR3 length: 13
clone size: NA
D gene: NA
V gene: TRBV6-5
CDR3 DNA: TGTGCCAGCAGTTACTCGGGTGGAGATACGCAGTATTTT
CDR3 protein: CASSYSGGDTQYF

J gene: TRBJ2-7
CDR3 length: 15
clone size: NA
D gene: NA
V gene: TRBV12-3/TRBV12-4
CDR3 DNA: TGTGCCAGCAGTTTGGGCAGGAAGCGTTCCTACGAGCAGTACTTC
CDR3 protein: CASSLGRKRSYEQYF

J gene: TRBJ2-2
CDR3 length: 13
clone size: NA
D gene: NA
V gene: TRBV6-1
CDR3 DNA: TGTGCCAGCAGTGAAAGGGGGGACGGGGAGCTGTTTTTT
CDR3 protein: CASSERGDGELFF

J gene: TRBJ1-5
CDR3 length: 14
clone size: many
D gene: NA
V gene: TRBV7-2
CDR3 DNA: TGTGCCAGCAGCTCCTGGACAGATGGGCAGCCCCAGCATTTT
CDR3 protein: CASSSWTDGQPQHF

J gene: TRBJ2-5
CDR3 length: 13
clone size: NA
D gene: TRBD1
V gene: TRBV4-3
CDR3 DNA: TGCGCCAGCAGCCAAGATTGGACAGGGAAGATTTACTTC
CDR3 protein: CASSQDWTGKIYF

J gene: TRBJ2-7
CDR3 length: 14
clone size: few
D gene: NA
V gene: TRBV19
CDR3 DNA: TGTGCCAGTAGCAGTAGACAGGAACCCTACGAGCAGTACTTC
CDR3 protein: CASSSRQEPYEQYF

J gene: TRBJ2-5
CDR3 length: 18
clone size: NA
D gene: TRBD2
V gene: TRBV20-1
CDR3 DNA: TGCAGTGCTAGACCCGGGACAGTTAGCGGGAGGGCCCAAGAGACCCAGTACTTC
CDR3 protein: CSARPGTVSGRAQETQYF

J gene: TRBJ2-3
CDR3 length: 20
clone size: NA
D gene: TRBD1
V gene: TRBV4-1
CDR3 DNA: TGCGCCAGCAGCCGATTGTACCTTGGCGCGGACAGGGGGGACACAGATACGCAGTATTTT
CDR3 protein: CASSRLYLGADRGDTDTQYF